This T cell receptor (beta chain) was obtained from a study of long-term antiretroviral therapy in people with HIV. Whole-study results and caveats: Although diversity increased after ART, it remained lower than in transplant donor controls. Pre-ART clonal expansion yielded clones that dominated the repertoire at all time points.

The CDR3 totals 15 residues. Germline CDR1 MNHEY, CDR2 SVGAGI. V was pared by 5 bases and J by 2 bases, with 10 bases between. Run at survey level, the immunoSEQ assay was version v3.0. Only in-frame clones appear in the TCRdb table, and some are missing; sequencing was by immunoSEQ multiplex PCR. The profile shows approximately 33,000 clones, roughly 88% of them singletons. About this clone: As yet, its antigen is unknown.

The chain couples TRBV6-5 to TRBJ2-6, with D uncertain. The TCR originated in a man younger than 30 with HIV. The material was unsorted PBMCs, obtained 0.8 years before starting antiretroviral therapy. The CDR3 bases are TGTGCCAGCAGTCCAACGTTTACTGGGGCCAACGTCCTGACTTTC. Protein sequence: CASSPTFTGANVLTF.